The 17 T cell receptor beta chains presented below share a single source sample, sequenced in a study of T cell changes during pregnancy in multiple sclerosis. TCRdb's table, derived via immunoSEQ multiplex PCR, lists solely in-frame clones and lacks some. In the table there are about 89,000 clones, roughly 94% of which are singletons. Source: peripheral blood, taken after pregnancy. The receptors originated from a female donor in good health, enrolled as a control in a pregnancy study.

This rearrangement joins TRBV5-1 to TRBJ2-2; TRBD1 matches 9 bases. V shed 0 bases, J shed 5 bases, and the junction held 11 bases outside the gene matches. Germline values: CDR1 SGHRS, CDR2 YFSETQ. This CDR3 comprises 18 residues. CDR3 loop: CASSLDSAGQGGTGELFF. CDR3 DNA sequence: TGCGCCAGCAGCTTGGACTCTGCGGGACAGGGTGGTACCGGGGAGCTGTTTTTT.

This sequence joins TRBV6-6 and TRBJ1-5; 8 nucleotides align to TRBD1. The CDR3 consists of 14 residues. J lost 6 bases, V lost 5 bases, and 6 bases had no gene match. Per the germline V gene, CDR1 is MNHNY and CDR2 is SVGAGI (reference sequence). The CDR3 DNA reads TGTGCCAGCAGTACCGGACAGGGTGGTCAGCCCCAGCATTTT. It codes for CASSTGQGGQPQHF.

The genes are TRBV19 and TRBJ1-3; 8 bases fit TRBD1. The CDR3 totals 14 residues. J gave up 2 bases and V 11 bases, and 8 bases lay outside the gene matches. The germline CDR1 and CDR2 sequences are LNHDA and SQIVND (reference sequence). This CDR3 is CACRPGQAGNTIYF. CDR3 bases: TGTGCCTGCCGCCCGGGACAGGCTGGAAACACCATATATTTT. The full variable domain, with the rest looked up from reference TRBV19 and TRBJ1-3, is DGGITQSPKYLFRKEGQNVTLSCEQNLNHDAMYWYRQDPGQGLRLIYYSQIVNDFQKGDIAEGYSVSREKKESFPLTVTSAQKNPTAFYLCACRPGQAGNTIYFGEGSWLTVV.

The rearrangement uses TRBV30 and TRBJ1-5, with D possibly being TRBD1 (5 bases). This CDR3 is built from 14 residues. Germline V gene lookup returns CDR1 GTSNPN and CDR2 SVGIG (reference sequence). V was shortened by 1 base and J by 6 bases, with 13 bases between the two germline ends. Here the CDR3 DNA reads TGTGCCTGGAGTGCTCAGGGTTCGGGTCAGCCCCAGCATTTT. Its translation is CAWSAQGSGQPQHF.

The genes are TRBV10-1 and TRBJ2-1; 8 nucleotides agree with TRBD2. Germline loops: CDR1 WNHNN, CDR2 SYGVQD (reference sequence). Trimming took 3 bases from V and 9 from J; bases not matched to a gene: 10. This CDR3 comprises 15 residues. The CDR3 bases are TGCGCCAGCAGTGAACTAGCGGCTCCCGGGGGTGAGCAGTTCTTC. Encoded protein: CASSELAAPGGEQFF.

The CDR3 reads CASQRQPQITDTQYF. In DNA, the CDR3 is TGTGCCAGCCAGAGACAGCCGCAAATCACAGATACGCAGTATTTT. The chain is built from TRBV6-1 and TRBJ2-3; D is possibly TRBD1 (5 bases). The CDR3 has 15 amino acids. CDR1 and CDR2 from the germline V gene are MNHNS and SASEGT. With 8 bases removed from V and 2 bases from J, the gap between germline ends came to 17 bases.

The chain links TRBV18 to TRBJ2-7; 7 bases agree with TRBD1. V was pared by 4 bases and J by 6 bases, with 9 bases of the junction left unmatched. CDR3 length equals 14 residues. CDR1 is KGHSH and CDR2 is LQKENI in the germline V gene. The CDR3 bases are TGTGCCAGCTCACAATCCAGACAGGGCCGCGAGCAGTACTTC. Protein: CASSQSRQGREQYF.

V usage is TRBV7-9 and J usage is TRBJ2-3; the D gene is possibly TRBD1 (5 bases). This CDR3 is built from 16 residues. The germline V gene encodes CDR1 SEHNR and CDR2 FQNEAQ (reference sequence). V shed 1 base and J shed 0 bases, with 11 bases lying between them. CDR3 residues: CASSLGGSPSTDTQYF. The CDR3 DNA reads TGTGCCAGCAGCTTAGGGGGCTCGCCTAGCACAGATACGCAGTATTTT.

The rearrangement joins TRBV2 to TRBJ2-7, with a tentative D call TRBD2 (7 bases). The CDR3 has 12 amino acids. With 11 bases removed from V and 6 bases from J, the gap between germline ends came to 17 bases. Germline CDR1 and CDR2: SNHLY and FYNNEI. DNA for the CDR3: TGTGCCTCCGAGGGGGGGGGCGGCGAGCAGTACTTC. Amino acids: CASEGGGGEQYF.

The chain couples TRBV5-1 to TRBJ2-1; D may be TRBD2 (6 bases). The CDR3 totals 15 residues. Trimming pared 2 bases from V and 6 bases from J, leaving 15 bases between. CDR1 is SGHRS and CDR2 is YFSETQ in the germline V gene. The CDR3 is CASSLVSGGANEQFF. Here the CDR3 DNA reads TGCGCCAGCAGCTTAGTTAGCGGAGGGGCCAATGAGCAGTTCTTC.

The chain is built from TRBV2 and TRBJ2-7; D ambiguous. V was clipped by 1 base and J by 2 bases, with 12 bases between them. This CDR3 comprises 15 residues. Germline V gene data show CDR1 as SNHLY and CDR2 as FYNNEI. CDR3 DNA sequence: TGTGCCAGCAGTGAAGTATCGAGACATACCTACGAGCAGTACTTC. It yields the protein CASSEVSRHTYEQYF. Combining the CDR3 with reference TRBV2 and TRBJ2-7 gives the whole variable domain EPEVTQTPSHQVTQMGQEVILRCVPISNHLYFYWYRQILGQKVEFLVSFYNNEISEKSEIFDDQFSVERPDGSNFTLKIRSTKLEDSAMYFCASSEVSRHTYEQYFGPGTRLTVT.

This chain links TRBV5-1 with TRBJ1-4, with D perhaps matching TRBD1 (5 bases). Germline CDR1 reads SGHRS; CDR2 reads YFSETQ. V was shortened by 3 bases and J by 5 bases, with 14 bases between the two germline ends. The CDR3 contains 15 residues. CDR3 DNA: TGCGCCAGCAGCTCCCCAGGGAGGGGAAATGAAAAACTGTTTTTT. It yields the protein CASSSPGRGNEKLFF.

V gene TRBV29-1 combines with J gene TRBJ2-5; D is undetermined. The length of the CDR3 is 12 residues. CDR1 is SQVTM, CDR2 ANQGSEA, per germline. V lost 1 base, J lost 4 bases, and 7 bases lay in between. The CDR3 sequence: CSVEGPGETQYF. CDR3 DNA sequence: TGCAGCGTTGAAGGACCAGGAGAGACCCAGTACTTC.

V and J are TRBV5-1 and TRBJ1-2; D ambiguous. V was pared by 4 bases and J by 8 bases, with 18 bases between. This CDR3 has 14 amino acids. Germline V lookup: CDR1 SGHRS, CDR2 YFSETQ. The CDR3 DNA reads as TGCGCCAGCAGCGCGGGAGGGAACAAGGAAGGCTACACCTTC. This gives the protein CASSAGGNKEGYTF.

The chain couples TRBV15 to TRBJ2-1, with TRBD2 identical over 9 bases. After removal of 0 bases from V and 3 bases from J, the junction contained 6 bases not matched to a gene. This CDR3 contains 17 residues. Germline lookup yields CDR1 LNHNV and CDR2 YYDKDF (reference sequence). This CDR3 is CATSREPAGGNYNEQFF. The CDR3 DNA reads TGTGCCACCAGCAGAGAACCAGCGGGAGGCAACTACAATGAGCAGTTCTTC.

The V call is TRBV2, the J call TRBJ1-1; 7 nucleotides match TRBD1. Trimming at V came to 7 bases and at J to 5 bases, leaving 16 bases not matched to a gene. The CDR3 totals 16 residues. In germline, CDR1 is SNHLY, CDR2 FYNNEI. The CDR3 DNA is TGTGCCAGCACTAGGAAGCAGGGGGGAAGCGGGACTGAAGCTTTCTTT. Its protein is CASTRKQGGSGTEAFF.

This clone was picked up one time. The chain couples TRBV29-1 to TRBJ2-3; 10 bases line up with TRBD2. This CDR3 has 14 residues. Unmatched junction bases numbered 6, after V lost 7 bases and J lost 2 bases. CDR1 is SQVTM, CDR2 ANQGSEA, per germline. The CDR3 DNA sequence: TGCAGCGCAAAGCGGGAGGGCCTCACAGATACGCAGTATTTT. This gives the protein CSAKREGLTDTQYF.